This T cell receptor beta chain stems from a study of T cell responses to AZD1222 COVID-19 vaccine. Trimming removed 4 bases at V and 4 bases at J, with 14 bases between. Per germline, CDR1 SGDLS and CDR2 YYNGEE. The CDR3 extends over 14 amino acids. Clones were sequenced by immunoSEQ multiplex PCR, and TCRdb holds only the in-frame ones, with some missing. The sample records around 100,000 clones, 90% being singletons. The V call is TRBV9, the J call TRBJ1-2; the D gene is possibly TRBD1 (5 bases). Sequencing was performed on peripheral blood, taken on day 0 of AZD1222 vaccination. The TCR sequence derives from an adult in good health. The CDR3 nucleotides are TGTGCCAGCAGCCCAGAGGGGCAGGCCTATGGCTACACCTTC. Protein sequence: CASSPEGQAYGYTF. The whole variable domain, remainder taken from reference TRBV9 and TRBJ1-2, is DSGVTQTPKHLITATGQRVTLRCSPRSGDLSVYWYQQSLDQGLQFLIQYYNGEERAKGNILERFSAQQFPDLHSELNLSSLELGDSALYFCASSPEGQAYGYTFGSGTRLTVV.